One and the same sample provided the 13 T cell receptor beta chains below, sequenced in a study of blood T cell repertoires in COVID-19. Clones were read by immunoSEQ multiplex PCR, and TCRdb kept only the in-frame ones, dropping some. The sample shows about 250,000 clones, nearly 90% of them seen only once. What was sequenced was peripheral blood. The receptors stem from a woman aged 60-75 years with COVID-19, enrolled during active disease.

This chain joins TRBV4-2 and TRBJ2-7, with a weak D call TRBD1 (6 bases). The CDR3 is made up of 15 amino acids. The germline V and J ends were trimmed by 1 base and 3 bases, with 13 bases remaining between them. Germline CDR1 is LGHNA and CDR2 is YNFKEQ. The CDR3 loop is CASSQVGQQGYEQYF. The CDR3 DNA sequence: TGTGCCAGCAGCCAAGTGGGCCAACAGGGCTACGAGCAGTACTTC.

The chain recombines TRBV6-6 with TRBJ2-5; D is unresolved. The CDR3 totals 13 residues. From germline, CDR1 is MNHNY and CDR2 SVGAGI (reference sequence). V lost 7 bases and J 8 bases, leaving 17 bases between the germline ends. CDR3: CASKRPTSLTQYF. The CDR3 DNA sequence: TGTGCCAGCAAACGACCGACTTCCCTAACCCAGTACTTC.

The chain recombines TRBV6-5 with TRBJ1-1; maybe TRBD1 (5 bases). Germline assignment: CDR1 MNHEY and CDR2 SVGAGI. The germline V and J ends were trimmed by 0 bases and 5 bases, with 10 bases remaining between them. The CDR3 extends over 14 amino acids. DNA for the CDR3: TGTGCCAGCAGTTACTCGGCAGGGTGGACTGAAGCTTTCTTT. Its protein product is CASSYSAGWTEAFF.

The rearrangement links TRBV3-1 (or the pseudogene TRBV3-2) to TRBJ2-1; 12 bases match TRBD2. The CDR3 contains 16 residues. CDR1 is LGHDT and CDR2 is YNNKEL in the germline V gene (reference sequence). The junction had 14 bases not matched to a gene; V was cut back by 7 bases and J by 10 bases. CDR3 in amino acids: CASKKGTSGGRWEQFF. CDR3 nucleotides: TGTGCCAGCAAAAAGGGTACTAGCGGGGGGAGGTGGGAGCAGTTCTTC.

The rearrangement joins TRBV6-5 to TRBJ2-2, with 7 positions matching TRBD1. Losses at the gene ends were 7 bases for V and 3 bases for J; bases not matched to a gene: 2. The CDR3 spans 13 residues. Per the germline V gene, CDR1 is MNHEY and CDR2 is SVGAGI. The CDR3 here is CASKQGDTGELFF. The CDR3 bases are TGTGCCAGCAAGCAGGGGGACACCGGGGAGCTGTTTTTT.

J is TRBJ1-3 and V is TRBV28; D unresolved. The CDR3 totals 17 residues. The germline V gene has CDR1 MDHEN and CDR2 SYDVKM. V lost 2 bases to trimming and J lost 0 bases, with 14 bases between them. The chain's CDR3 is CASSLRSLTYSGNTIYF. In nucleotides, the CDR3 is TGTGCCAGCAGTTTAAGAAGCCTTACTTACTCTGGAAACACCATATATTTT.

As concerns this clone: At one end, the junction sequence differs from germline, possibly due to a read error. The chain links TRBV7-7 to TRBJ2-3; 8 bases line up with TRBD2. The CDR3 is 15 amino acids. Germline V gene lookup returns CDR1 SSHAT and CDR2 FNYEAQ (reference sequence). The CDR3 DNA follows: TGTGCTAGCAGCTTAGTTGCGGGGGGACCGGATACGCAGTATTTT. Its translation is CASSLVAGGPDTQYF.

The CDR3 region is CASSQRAGNYNEQFF. Here the CDR3 DNA reads TGTGCCAGCAGCCAACGGGCAGGGAACTACAATGAGCAGTTCTTC. This chain uses TRBV7-3 with TRBJ2-1; a possible D gene is TRBD1 (5 bases). Trimming took 5 bases from V and 3 from J, leaving 14 bases between them. Germline loops: CDR1 SGHTA, CDR2 FQGTGA. This CDR3 has 15 amino acids. The full variable domain, in which reference TRBV7-3 and TRBJ2-1 provide the parts outside the CDR3, is GAGVSQTPSNKVTEKGKYVELRCDPISGHTALYWYRQSLGQGPEFLIYFQGTGAADDSGLPNDRFFAVRPEGSVSTLKIQRTERGDSAVYLCASSQRAGNYNEQFFGPGTRLTVL.

J is TRBJ1-1 and V is TRBV13; D is possibly TRBD1 (5 bases). Between the trimmed V and J ends, which lost 8 bases and 7 bases, there was a span of 23 bases. Germline CDR1 and CDR2: PRHDT and FYEKMQ (reference sequence). The CDR3 has 15 amino acids. The CDR3, as DNA: TGTGCCAGCTCCACCCATCTAGACAGAGAAAATGAAGCTTTCTTT. This translates into CASSTHLDRENEAFF.

The V call is TRBV3-1 (or the pseudogene TRBV3-2), the J call TRBJ2-4; weak D call: TRBD1 (5 bases). The germline V gene encodes CDR1 LGHDT and CDR2 YNNKEL (reference sequence). This CDR3 has 13 amino acids. The ends were cut back, 5 bases at V and 4 bases at J, with 9 bases in the middle. Here the CDR3 reads CASSETAKNIQYF. As DNA, the CDR3 is TGTGCCAGCAGCGAGACAGCGAAAAACATTCAGTACTTC.

This chain joins TRBV9 and TRBJ2-3; the D gene is possibly TRBD2 (6 bases). The V end lost 4 bases, the J end lost 2 bases, and 17 bases lay between the germline ends. The CDR3 length is 16 residues. Germline CDR1 reads SGDLS; CDR2 reads YYNGEE. The CDR3 loop reads CASSPGLSFYTDTQYF. For the CDR3, the DNA is TGTGCCAGCAGCCCGGGACTCTCCTTCTACACAGATACGCAGTATTTT.

The CDR3 reads CASSATDEKLFF. The CDR3, as DNA: TGTGCCAGCAGTGCGACAGATGAAAAACTGTTTTTT. V usage is TRBV12-3 or TRBV12-4 and J usage is TRBJ1-4; D is perhaps TRBD1 (5 bases). There are 12 residues in the CDR3. V lost 5 bases, J lost 6 bases, and 7 bases lay in between.

The chain carries TRBV2 and TRBJ2-1; the D gene is possibly TRBD2 (7 bases). V lost 4 bases, J lost 6 bases, and 22 bases lay in between. The CDR3 has 17 residues. Germline CDR1 SNHLY, CDR2 FYNNEI. The CDR3 DNA reads as TGTGCCAGCAGTGTGGAAGCCAGCGGACGGGGGGCCAATGAGCAGTTCTTC. Amino acids: CASSVEASGRGANEQFF.